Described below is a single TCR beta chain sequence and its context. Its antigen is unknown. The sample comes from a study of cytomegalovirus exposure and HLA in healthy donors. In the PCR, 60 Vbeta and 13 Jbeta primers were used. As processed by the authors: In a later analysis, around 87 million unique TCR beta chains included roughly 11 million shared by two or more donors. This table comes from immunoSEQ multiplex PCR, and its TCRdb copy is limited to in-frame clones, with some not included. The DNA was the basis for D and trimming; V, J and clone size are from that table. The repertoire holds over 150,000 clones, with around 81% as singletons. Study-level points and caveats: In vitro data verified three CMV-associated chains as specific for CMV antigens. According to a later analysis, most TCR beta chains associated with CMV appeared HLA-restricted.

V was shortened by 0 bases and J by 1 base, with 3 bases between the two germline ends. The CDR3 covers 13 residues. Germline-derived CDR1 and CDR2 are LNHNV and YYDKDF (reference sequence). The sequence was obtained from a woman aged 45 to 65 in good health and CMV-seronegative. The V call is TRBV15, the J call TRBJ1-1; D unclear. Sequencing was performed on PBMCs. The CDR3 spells CATSRDKNTEAFF. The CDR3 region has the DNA TGTGCCACCAGCAGAGACAAGAACACTGAAGCTTTCTTT.